The present TCR beta chain was sequenced within a study of CXCR3-negative and CXCR3-positive naive CD8 T cells. Study at large: The libraries together contributed 120 million to 150 million TRB reads, each supplying about 1.5 +/- 0.3 million. Study-wide findings and caveats: Each naive subset displayed comparably high diversity, whereas memory CD8+ cells displayed much lower diversity. Partially decreased CXCR3 expression was recorded after cryopreservation, and fresh PBMCs were used in most assays. A higher hydrophobicity marked the TRB CDR3s of CXCR3-positive naive cells versus CXCR3-negative naive cells.

The TRB cDNA libraries were prepared by 5' RACE with UMI labels. TCRdb reprocessed the 5' RACE reads and reports one entry per CDR3 protein, with no DNA. The listing records 140,000 to 150,000 distinct CDR3 sequences. In the case of this clonotype: Its cognate antigen is unknown.

Naive CD8+ T cells carried a CD45RO-CCR7+CD27+CD95- phenotype. Sequencing input: naive CXCR3+ CD8+ T cells from blood. Documented subset: CD45RO-CCR7+CD27+CD95- naive CD8+ T cells expressing CXCR3 (TNR3+). The TCR comes from a human donor in good health. Some clones in this sample may be carry-over from other donors' samples.

This CDR3 reads CASSYTGVPSGTSSYNEQFF. The rearrangement uses TRBV6-6 and TRBJ2-1; TCRdb proposes TRBD1, but this gene call is untestable without DNA. The CDR3 is 20 amino acids. Looked up from germline, CDR1 is MNHNY and CDR2 is SVGAGI (reference sequence).